The 10 T cell receptor beta chains reported below all come from one sample, sequenced in a study of blood T cell repertoires in COVID-19. The table came from immunoSEQ multiplex PCR; TCRdb's copy has only in-frame clones and leaves some out. Of roughly 230,000 clones in the sample, approximately 84% were seen once. The source material was PBMCs or T cells enriched from blood (not recorded which). Receptors originate from a man aged 50 to 60 who had recovered from COVID-19.

The CDR3 DNA sequence: TGTGCCAGCAGCTTAGGGACTAGCAGATACACAGATACGCAGTATTTT. Residues: CASSLGTSRYTDTQYF. The chain couples TRBV7-8 to TRBJ2-3, with 8 bases that match TRBD2. The CDR3 length is 16 residues. Germline V gene sequence: CDR1 SGHVS, CDR2 FQNEAQ. V gave up 1 base and J gave up 2 bases; unmatched junction bases: 5.

The chain combines TRBV10-3 with TRBJ2-6; the D gene is possibly TRBD2 (6 bases). There are 16 residues in the CDR3. Germline CDR1 is ENHRY and CDR2 is SYGVKD. V gave up 4 bases and J gave up 0 bases, with 10 bases separating them. The CDR3, as DNA: TGTGCCATCAGTGGCTTGGGGGGCTCTGGGGCCAACGTCCTGACTTTC. Translating it yields CAISGLGGSGANVLTF.

V gene TRBV19 combines with J gene TRBJ1-4; D is ambiguous. The CDR3 sequence is 15 residues long. Per germline, CDR1 LNHDA and CDR2 SQIVND (reference sequence). V was clipped by 5 bases and J by 0 bases, with 10 bases between them. CDR3 region: CASSPTPATNEKLFF. DNA of the CDR3: TGTGCCAGTAGTCCCACACCCGCAACTAATGAAAAACTGTTTTTT.

The chain joins TRBV29-1 to TRBJ2-7; possible D gene TRBD1, 5 bases. CDR1 is SQVTM and CDR2 is ANQGSEA in the germline V gene. Between the trimmed V and J ends, which lost 4 bases and 6 bases, there was a span of 19 bases. This CDR3 is 14 amino acids long. CDR3 sequence: CSVVRATTTGEQYF. For the CDR3, the DNA is TGCAGCGTTGTCAGGGCCACTACGACGGGCGAGCAGTACTTC.

This clone was counted a few times. CDR3 sequence: CASGYQGLPATNEKLFF. Here the CDR3 DNA reads TGTGCTAGTGGTTATCAGGGGTTACCTGCAACTAATGAAAAACTGTTTTTT. The V and J genes are TRBV12-5 and TRBJ1-4; a weak D match, TRBD1 (6 bases). Trimming removed 4 bases at V and 0 bases at J, with 15 bases between. Germline CDR1 and CDR2: LGHNT and FRNRAP. CDR3 size: 17 residues. Supplemented by reference TRBV12-5 and TRBJ1-4, the full variable domain reads DARVTQTPRHKVTEMGQEVTMRCQPILGHNTVFWYRQTMMQGLELLAYFRNRAPLDDSGMPKDRFSAEMPDATLATLKIQPSEPRDSAVYFCASGYQGLPATNEKLFFGSGTQLSVL.

This chain links TRBV12-3 or TRBV12-4 with TRBJ2-7; 7 positions agree with TRBD1. V was clipped by 5 bases and J by 2 bases; unmatched bases: 3. This CDR3 comprises 13 residues. CDR3 bases: TGTGCCAGCAGTAGGGACAGTCCCTACGAGCAGTACTTC. Translation: CASSRDSPYEQYF.

This sequence joins TRBV19 and TRBJ1-3; D gene uncertain. This CDR3 contains 17 residues. The V end lost 1 base, the J end lost 0 bases, and 13 bases lay between the germline ends. Germline V gives CDR1 LNHDA, CDR2 SQIVND (reference sequence). The CDR3 here is CASSIVMAGRSGNTIYF. The CDR3 coding sequence is TGTGCCAGTAGTATAGTGATGGCAGGCCGCTCTGGAAACACCATATATTTT.

This clone has only a few counts. This chain connects TRBV5-4 to TRBJ1-1; D remains ambiguous. Germline V gene lookup returns CDR1 SGHNT and CDR2 YYREEE (reference sequence). V gave up 1 base and J gave up 5 bases, with 6 bases separating them. There are 12 residues in the CDR3. The CDR3 region has the DNA TGTGCCAGCAGCTTGAGAGGGACTGAAGCTTTCTTT. It codes for CASSLRGTEAFF.

This clone was detected only once. The rearrangement uses TRBV10-3 and TRBJ2-7; 10 bases fit TRBD2. The CDR3 has 16 residues. After removal of 9 bases from V and 2 bases from J, the junction contained 13 bases not matched to a gene. Germline V gives CDR1 ENHRY, CDR2 SYGVKD. This chain's CDR3 is CAISQPLAGGAYEQYF. In DNA form, the CDR3 reads TGTGCCATTTCTCAACCATTAGCGGGAGGAGCCTACGAGCAGTACTTC.

The rearrangement uses TRBV7-8 and TRBJ2-7; a weak D match, TRBD2 (5 bases). Trimming took 0 bases from V and 6 from J, leaving 12 bases between them. CDR1 and CDR2 (germline): SGHVS, FQNEAQ. This CDR3 is 14 amino acids long. The chain's CDR3 is CASSLAGEGTEQYF. In nucleotides, the CDR3 is TGTGCCAGCAGCTTAGCGGGAGAAGGTACCGAGCAGTACTTC.